This entry describes one TCR beta chain. Its antigen is not known. Vbeta (60) and Jbeta (13) primers were used in the PCR. Assay used: immunoSEQ multiplex PCR; TCRdb lists only in-frame clones, some missing. The table records around 120,000 clones, about 72% of them present only once. This sample is drawn from a study of cytomegalovirus exposure and HLA in healthy donors. On the study more broadly: There were 65 million to 85 million unique TCRs (from HLA-typed donors) in an early data release. Study-wide findings and caveats: 87-base-pair reads could not separate some V segments, including TRBV6-2 and TRBV6-3.

The CDR3 runs to 13 residues. Looked up from germline, CDR1 is MNHEY and CDR2 is SMNVEV (reference sequence). V lost 6 bases, J lost 3 bases, and 9 bases lay in between. The sequencing input was PBMCs. This sequence originates from a man aged 30 to 39 in good health and CMV-seropositive. The rearrangement links TRBV27 to TRBJ2-1; D remains ambiguous. In DNA form, the CDR3 reads TGTGCCAGCAGCCTCCTAGGCTACAATGAGCAGTTCTTC. Amino acid sequence: CASSLLGYNEQFF.